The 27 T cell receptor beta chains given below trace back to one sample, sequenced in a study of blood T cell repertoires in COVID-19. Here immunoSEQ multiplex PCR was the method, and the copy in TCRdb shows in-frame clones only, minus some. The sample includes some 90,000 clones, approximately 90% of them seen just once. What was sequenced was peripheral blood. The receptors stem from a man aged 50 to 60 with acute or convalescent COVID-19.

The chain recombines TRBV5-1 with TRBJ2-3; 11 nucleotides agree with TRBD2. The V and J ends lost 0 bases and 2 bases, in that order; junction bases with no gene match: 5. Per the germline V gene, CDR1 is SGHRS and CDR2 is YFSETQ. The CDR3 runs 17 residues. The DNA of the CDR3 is TGCGCCAGCAGCTTGGTTAGCGGGGGGGCCTACACAGATACGCAGTATTTT. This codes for CASSLVSGGAYTDTQYF.

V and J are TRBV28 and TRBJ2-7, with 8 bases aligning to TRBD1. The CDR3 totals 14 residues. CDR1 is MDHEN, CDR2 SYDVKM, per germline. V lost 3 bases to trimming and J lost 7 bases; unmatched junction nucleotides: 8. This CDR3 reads CASSLPTGVGEQYV. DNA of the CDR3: TGTGCCAGCAGTTTGCCGACAGGGGTAGGGGAGCAGTACGTC.

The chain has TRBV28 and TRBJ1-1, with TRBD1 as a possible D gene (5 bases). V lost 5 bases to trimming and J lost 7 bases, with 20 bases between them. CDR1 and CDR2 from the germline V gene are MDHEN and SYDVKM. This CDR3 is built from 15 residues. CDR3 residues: CASSPPVRDYGEAFF. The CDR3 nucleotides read TGTGCCAGCAGTCCCCCCGTTAGGGACTATGGTGAAGCTTTCTTT.

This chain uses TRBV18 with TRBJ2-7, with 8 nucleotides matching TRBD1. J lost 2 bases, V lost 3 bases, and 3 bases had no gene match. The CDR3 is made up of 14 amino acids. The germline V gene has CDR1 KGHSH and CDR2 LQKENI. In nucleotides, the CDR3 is TGTGCCAGCTCACCGCGACAGGGGACCTACGAGCAGTACTTC. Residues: CASSPRQGTYEQYF.

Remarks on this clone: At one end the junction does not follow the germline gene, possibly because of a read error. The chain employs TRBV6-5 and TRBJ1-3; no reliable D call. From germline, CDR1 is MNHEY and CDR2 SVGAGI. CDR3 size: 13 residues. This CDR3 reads CASSYSTGNTIYF. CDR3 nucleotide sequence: TGTGCCAGCAGTTACTCGACTGGCAACACCATATATTTT.

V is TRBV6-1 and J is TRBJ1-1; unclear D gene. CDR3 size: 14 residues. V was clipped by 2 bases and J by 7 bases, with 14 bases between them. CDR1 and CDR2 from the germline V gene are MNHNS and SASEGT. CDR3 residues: CASSETRISGEAFF. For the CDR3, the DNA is TGTGCCAGCAGTGAAACTCGGATTTCGGGTGAAGCTTTCTTT.

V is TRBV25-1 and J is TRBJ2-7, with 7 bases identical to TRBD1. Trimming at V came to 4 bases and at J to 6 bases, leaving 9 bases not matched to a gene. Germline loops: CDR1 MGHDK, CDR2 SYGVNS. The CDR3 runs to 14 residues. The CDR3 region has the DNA TGTGCCAGCAGTGCATTAAAAAACAGGGGCGAGCAGTACTTC. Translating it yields CASSALKNRGEQYF.

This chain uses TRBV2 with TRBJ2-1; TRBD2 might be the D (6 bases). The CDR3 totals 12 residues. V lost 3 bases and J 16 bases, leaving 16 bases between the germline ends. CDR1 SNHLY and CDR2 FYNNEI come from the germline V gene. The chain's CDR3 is CASSEVRGLLFF. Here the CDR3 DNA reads TGTGCCAGCAGTGAGGTCCGGGGACTCCTCTTCTTC.

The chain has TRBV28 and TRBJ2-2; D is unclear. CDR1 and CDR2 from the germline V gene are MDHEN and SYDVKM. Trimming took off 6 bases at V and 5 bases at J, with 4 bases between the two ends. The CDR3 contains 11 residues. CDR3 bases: TGTGCCAGCAGGTATACCGGGGAGCTGTTTTTT. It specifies CASRYTGELFF.

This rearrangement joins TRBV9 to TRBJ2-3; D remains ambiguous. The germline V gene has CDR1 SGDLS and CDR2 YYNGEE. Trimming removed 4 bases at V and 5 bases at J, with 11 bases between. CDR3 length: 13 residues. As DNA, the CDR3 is TGTGCCAGCAGCCCTCCGACTGGAGATACGCAGTATTTT. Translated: CASSPPTGDTQYF.

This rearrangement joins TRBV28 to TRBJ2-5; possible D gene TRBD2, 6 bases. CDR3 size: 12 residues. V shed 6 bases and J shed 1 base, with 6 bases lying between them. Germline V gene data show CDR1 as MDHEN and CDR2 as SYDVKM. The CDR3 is CASREGQETQYF. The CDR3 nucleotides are TGTGCCAGCAGGGAGGGCCAAGAGACCCAGTACTTC. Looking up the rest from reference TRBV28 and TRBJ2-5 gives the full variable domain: DVKVTQSSRYLVKRTGEKVFLECVQDMDHENMFWYRQDPGLGLRLIYFSYDVKMKEKGDIPEGYSVSREKKERFSLILESASTNQTSMYLCASREGQETQYFGPGTRLLVL.

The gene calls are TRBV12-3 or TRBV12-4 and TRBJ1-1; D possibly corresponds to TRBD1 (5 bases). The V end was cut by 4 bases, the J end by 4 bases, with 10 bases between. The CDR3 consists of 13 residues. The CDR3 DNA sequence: TGTGCCAGCAGTTCAGGGCGGATCACTGAAGCTTTCTTT. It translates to CASSSGRITEAFF.

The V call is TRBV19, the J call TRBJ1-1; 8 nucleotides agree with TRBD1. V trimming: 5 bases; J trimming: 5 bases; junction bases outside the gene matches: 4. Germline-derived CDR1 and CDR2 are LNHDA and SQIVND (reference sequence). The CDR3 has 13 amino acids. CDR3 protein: CASSLNRGTEAFF. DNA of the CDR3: TGTGCCAGTAGTCTCAACAGGGGGACTGAAGCTTTCTTT.

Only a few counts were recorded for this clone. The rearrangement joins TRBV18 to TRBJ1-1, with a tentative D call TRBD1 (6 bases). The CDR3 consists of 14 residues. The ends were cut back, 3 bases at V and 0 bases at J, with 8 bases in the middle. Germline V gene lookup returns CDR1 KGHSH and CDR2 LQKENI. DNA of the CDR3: TGTGCCAGCTCACCGACAGGAATGAACACTGAAGCTTTCTTT. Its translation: CASSPTGMNTEAFF.

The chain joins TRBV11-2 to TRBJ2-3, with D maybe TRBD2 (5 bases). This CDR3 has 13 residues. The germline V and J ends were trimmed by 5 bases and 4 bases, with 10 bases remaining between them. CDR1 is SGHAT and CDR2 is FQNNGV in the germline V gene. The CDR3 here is CASSRTFSDTQYF. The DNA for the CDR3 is TGTGCCAGCAGCCGGACTTTTTCAGATACGCAGTATTTT.

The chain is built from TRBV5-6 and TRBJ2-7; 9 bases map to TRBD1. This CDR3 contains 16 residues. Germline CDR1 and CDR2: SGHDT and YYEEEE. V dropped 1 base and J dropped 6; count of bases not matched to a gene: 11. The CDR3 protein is CASSLFGTGRFPEQYF. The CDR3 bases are TGTGCCAGCAGCTTGTTCGGGACAGGGAGATTCCCCGAGCAGTACTTC.

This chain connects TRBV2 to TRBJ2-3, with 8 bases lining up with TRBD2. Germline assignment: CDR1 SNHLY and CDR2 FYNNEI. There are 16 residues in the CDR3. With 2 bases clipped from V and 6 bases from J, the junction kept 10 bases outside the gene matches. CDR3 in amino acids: CASSETGGGRPDTQYF. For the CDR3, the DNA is TGTGCCAGCAGTGAAACGGGGGGGGGCCGCCCCGATACGCAGTATTTT.

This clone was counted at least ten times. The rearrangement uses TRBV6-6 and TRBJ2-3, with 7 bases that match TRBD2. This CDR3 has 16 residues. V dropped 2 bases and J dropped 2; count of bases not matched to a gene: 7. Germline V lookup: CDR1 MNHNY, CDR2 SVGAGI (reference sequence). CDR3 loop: CASSYESGALTDTQYF. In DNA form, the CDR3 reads TGTGCCAGCAGTTACGAAAGCGGGGCACTCACAGATACGCAGTATTTT.

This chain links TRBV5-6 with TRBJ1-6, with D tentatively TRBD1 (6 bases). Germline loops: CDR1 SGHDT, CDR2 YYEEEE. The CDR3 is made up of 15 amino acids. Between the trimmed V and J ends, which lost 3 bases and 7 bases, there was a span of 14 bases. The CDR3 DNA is TGTGCCAGCAGCTCTCTCGACAGGACCAATTCACCCCTCCACTTT. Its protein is CASSSLDRTNSPLHF.

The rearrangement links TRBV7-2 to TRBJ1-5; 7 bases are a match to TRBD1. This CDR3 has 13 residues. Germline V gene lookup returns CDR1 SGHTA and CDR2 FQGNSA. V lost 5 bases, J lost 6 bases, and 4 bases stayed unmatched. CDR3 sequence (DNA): TGTGCCAGCAGCCGACAGGGTCGTCAGCCCCAGCATTTT. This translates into CASSRQGRQPQHF. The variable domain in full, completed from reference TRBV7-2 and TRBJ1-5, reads GAGVSQSPSNKVTEKGKDVELRCDPISGHTALYWYRQSLGQGLEFLIYFQGNSAPDKSGLPSDRFSAERTGGSVSTLTIQRTQQEDSAVYLCASSRQGRQPQHFGDGTRLSIL.

The CDR3 spells CASSTSAGGRETQYF. The CDR3 DNA reads as TGTGCCAGCAGCACCTCAGCGGGGGGGCGGGAGACCCAGTACTTC. V gene TRBV7-3 combines with J gene TRBJ2-5; 10 positions agree with TRBD2. The trim removed 5 bases at V and 5 bases at J, leaving 8 bases unmatched. Looked up from germline, CDR1 is SGHTA and CDR2 is FQGTGA. The CDR3 loop spans 15 amino acids.

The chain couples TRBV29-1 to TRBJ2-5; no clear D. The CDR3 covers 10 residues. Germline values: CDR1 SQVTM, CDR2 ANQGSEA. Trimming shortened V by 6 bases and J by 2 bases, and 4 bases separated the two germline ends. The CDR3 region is CSVGQETQYF. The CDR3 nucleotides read TGCAGCGTCGGGCAAGAGACCCAGTACTTC.

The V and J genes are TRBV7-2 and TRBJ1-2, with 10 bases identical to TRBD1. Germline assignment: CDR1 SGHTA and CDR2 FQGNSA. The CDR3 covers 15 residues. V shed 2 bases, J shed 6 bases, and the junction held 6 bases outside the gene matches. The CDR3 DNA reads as TGTGCCAGCAGCTTAATGACAGGGGGCGCGGATGGCTACACCTTC. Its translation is CASSLMTGGADGYTF.

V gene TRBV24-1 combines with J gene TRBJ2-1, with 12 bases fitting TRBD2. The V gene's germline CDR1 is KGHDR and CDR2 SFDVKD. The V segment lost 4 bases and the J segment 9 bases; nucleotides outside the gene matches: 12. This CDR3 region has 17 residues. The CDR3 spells CATSDRMLAGGPGEQFF. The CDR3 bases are TGTGCCACCAGTGACCGTATGCTAGCGGGGGGGCCTGGTGAGCAGTTCTTC.

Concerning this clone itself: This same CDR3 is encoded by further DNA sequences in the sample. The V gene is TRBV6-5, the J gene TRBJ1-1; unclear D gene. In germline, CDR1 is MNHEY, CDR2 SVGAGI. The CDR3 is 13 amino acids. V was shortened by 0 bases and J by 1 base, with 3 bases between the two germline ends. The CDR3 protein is CASSYSRNTEAFF. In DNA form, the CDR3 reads TGTGCCAGCAGTTACTCGAGGAACACTGAAGCTTTCTTT.

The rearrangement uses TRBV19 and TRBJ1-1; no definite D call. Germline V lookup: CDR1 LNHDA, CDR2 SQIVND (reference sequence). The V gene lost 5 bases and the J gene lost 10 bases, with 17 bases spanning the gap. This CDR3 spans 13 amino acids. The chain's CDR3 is CASSPDNVRPAFF. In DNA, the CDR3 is TGTGCCAGTAGTCCTGACAATGTTCGTCCAGCTTTCTTT.

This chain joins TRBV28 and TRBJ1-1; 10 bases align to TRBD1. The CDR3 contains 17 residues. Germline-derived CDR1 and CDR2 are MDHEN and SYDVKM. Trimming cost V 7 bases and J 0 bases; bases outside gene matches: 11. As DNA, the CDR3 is TGTGCCAGCACTAGGGACAGGGGTGCTTTCGTGAACACTGAAGCTTTCTTT. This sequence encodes CASTRDRGAFVNTEAFF.